These T cell receptor beta chains were read from a single sample in a study of CD8 T cells in ankylosing spondylitis. A single record per CDR3 protein comes from TCRdb applying MiXCR to the 5' RACE reads. The sample shows approximately 39,000 distinct CDR3 sequences, around 15% of them seen only once. Sequences were obtained from synovial fluid, either unsorted or a sorted T cell fraction (not recorded which). Receptor source: a male donor with ankylosing spondylitis. Each CDR3 is given with its conserved first and last residue. The D gene is left open where the match is weak. Size values are once, few and many counts, or a class for expanded clones, and some rows have none.

clone size	V gene	J gene	D gene	CDR3 DNA	CDR3 protein
many	TRBV7-6	TRBJ1-3	-	TGTGCCAGCAGCTCCTCCACACGCGGGACTCCCGACTCTGGAAACACCATATATTTT	CASSSSTRGTPDSGNTIYF
-	TRBV6-1	TRBJ2-5	TRBD1	TGTGCCAGCAGGGGTAGGACAGGCGATCCAGAGACCCAGTACTTC	CASRGRTGDPETQYF
few	TRBV4-3	TRBJ1-1	-	TGCGCCAGCAGCCAATTTCGACCCTACAGAGCTTTCTTT	CASSQFRPYRAFF
few	TRBV9	TRBJ1-1	TRBD1	TGTGCCAGCAGCAAGGACAGGGGGACTGAAGCTTTCTTT	CASSKDRGTEAFF
-	TRBV24-1	TRBJ1-1	-	TGTGCCACCACCGACCAGGGCGGATGGACTGAAGCTTTCTTT	CATTDQGGWTEAFF
-	TRBV5-1	TRBJ2-1	-	TGCGCCAGCAGCTTAACTTACGAATACAGCGTTCGGCAGTTCTTC	CASSLTYEYSVRQFF
many	TRBV5-1	TRBJ2-7	-	TGCGCCAGCAGCTTGGCGCGTGACTCCAACTACGAGCAGTACTTC	CASSLARDSNYEQYF
many	TRBV7-9	TRBJ2-7	-	TGTGCCAGCAGCGTACCGGGGTCCAGCTCCTACGAGCAGTACTTC	CASSVPGSSSYEQYF
many	TRBV4-1	TRBJ1-6	-	TGCGCCAGCAGCCAGTCTGTTCAACGGAGCTCCTATAATTCACCCCTCCACTTT	CASSQSVQRSSYNSPLHF
many	TRBV7-6	TRBJ2-1	TRBD2	TGTGCCAGCAGCAAACCAGGGAGGTTATTGAGCGGGGGGCCCTACAATGAGCAGTTCTTC	CASSKPGRLLSGGPYNEQFF
-	TRBV12-3/TRBV12-4	TRBJ2-4	-	TGTGCCAGCAGTGACGGGAGAGGAAACATTCAGTACTTC	CASSDGRGNIQYF
-	TRBV28	TRBJ2-7	-	TGTGCCAGCACCTTGGACTCGTCCTACGAGCAGTACTTC	CASTLDSSYEQYF
few	TRBV4-1	TRBJ2-5	-	TGCGCCAGCAGCCAAGGACTAGTCCAAGAGACCCAGTACTTC	CASSQGLVQETQYF
-	TRBV6-5	TRBJ2-7	-	TGTGCCAGCAGTTACGCAACTACAGGGAGAGAGCAGTACTTC	CASSYATTGREQYF
few	TRBV14	TRBJ2-2	-	TGTGCCAGCAGCCACCCGGAGTATGGATCGAACACCGGGGAGCTGTTTTTT	CASSHPEYGSNTGELFF
-	TRBV20-1	TRBJ2-2	TRBD2	TGCAGTGCTAGAGATGGGAGGGACACCGGGGAGCTGTTTTTT	CSARDGRDTGELFF
many	TRBV5-1	TRBJ2-1	-	TGCGCCAGCAGCCTTATGGTCAATGAGCAGTTCTTC	CASSLMVNEQFF
many	TRBV20-1	TRBJ2-7	-	TGCAGTGTCGACGGACTCAGCTCCTACGAGCAGTACTTC	CSVDGLSSYEQYF
-	TRBV30	TRBJ1-2	-	TGTGCCTGGAGTGAAAGCGTGTATGGCTACACCTTC	CAWSESVYGYTF
-	TRBV7-3	TRBJ2-3	-	TGTGCCAGCAGCTTTGGGGGAACAGATACGCAGTATTTT	CASSFGGTDTQYF
-	TRBV6-2/TRBV6-3	TRBJ2-5	-	TGTGCCAGCAGTTACACCAGGACTATGGAGACCCAGTACTTC	CASSYTRTMETQYF
-	TRBV19	TRBJ1-6	-	TGTGCCAGTAGTTCAGACGGGGTTGTAACACCCCTCCACTTT	CASSSDGVVTPLHF
many	TRBV9	TRBJ2-2	-	TGTGCCAGCAGCGTAGCTTTCAGGGGGAACACCGGGGAGCTGTTTTTT	CASSVAFRGNTGELFF
-	TRBV15	TRBJ2-3	-	TGTGCCACCAGCAAGATACGAACAGATACGCAGTATTTT	CATSKIRTDTQYF
many	TRBV5-6	TRBJ1-2	-	TGTGCCAGCAGCTTGGGGTCGTACAGAGCTAACTATGGCTACACCTTC	CASSLGSYRANYGYTF
-	TRBV3-1	TRBJ1-2	-	TGTGCCAGCAGCCAGGAAGTCCCGGAGACACAGATTAACTATGGCTACACCTTC	CASSQEVPETQINYGYTF
many	TRBV25-1	TRBJ2-1	TRBD2	TGTGCCAGCAGACCTAGCGGCACCTACAATGAGCAGTTCTTC	CASRPSGTYNEQFF
-	TRBV5-1	TRBJ2-5	TRBD2	TGCGCCAGCAGCCTCGGGACTAGCGGGGTGGAGACCCAGTACTTC	CASSLGTSGVETQYF
few	TRBV20-1	TRBJ2-7	TRBD2	TGCAGTGCTAGACCTAGCGGCACCTACGAGCAGTACTTC	CSARPSGTYEQYF
many	TRBV28	TRBJ2-4	-	TGTGCCAGCAGTTTTGGACACCTAGCCAAAAACATTCAGTACTTC	CASSFGHLAKNIQYF
few	TRBV28	TRBJ2-1	-	TGTGCCAGCAGCCAACAGGGTACGGTCAATGAGCAGTTCTTC	CASSQQGTVNEQFF
-	TRBV9	TRBJ2-2	TRBD2	TGTGCCAGCAGCGGAGGCCCCGGGACTAGCGAGACCGGGGAGCTGTTTTTT	CASSGGPGTSETGELFF
few	TRBV20-1	TRBJ2-7	TRBD2	TGCAGTGCTGGCGGACTAGCGGGAGAGGCGTACGAGCAGTACTTC	CSAGGLAGEAYEQYF
many	TRBV6-5	TRBJ2-2	-	TGTGCCAGCAGTTACTCGATTGCCGGGGAGCTGTTTTTT	CASSYSIAGELFF
-	TRBV7-9	TRBJ2-7	-	TGTGCCAGCAGCCGGGACACCTTCTACGAGCAGTACTTC	CASSRDTFYEQYF
-	TRBV27	TRBJ2-7	-	TGTGCGATCCGGGGGGCCCACGAGCAGTACTTC	CAIRGAHEQYF
many	TRBV5-1	TRBJ2-7	-	TGCGCCAGCAGCTATTCCCCCCGGGGCTACGAGCAGTACTTC	CASSYSPRGYEQYF
-	TRBV19	TRBJ2-2	-	TGTGCCAGTAAAAAGAACACCGGGGAGCCGTTTTTT	CASKKNTGEPFF
few	TRBV29-1	TRBJ1-4	-	TGCAGCGTTGAAGGGGTCAGGGACGCTGAAAAACTGTTTTTT	CSVEGVRDAEKLFF
-	TRBV18	TRBJ1-1	-	TGTGCCAGCTCACCGTACCCTCCCCGAGGCTACACTGAAGCTTTCTTT	CASSPYPPRGYTEAFF
-	TRBV20-1	TRBJ2-7	-	TGCAGTGCTAGGTCGACTCTTGCCTACGAGCAGTACTTC	CSARSTLAYEQYF
few	TRBV20-1	TRBJ1-6	TRBD1	TGCAGTGCCAAGGGACAGGGTGAGACTTCACCCCTCCACTTT	CSAKGQGETSPLHF
few	TRBV24-1	TRBJ2-3	-	TGTGCCACCAGTGATTTTGACGGCACAGATACGCAGTATTTT	CATSDFDGTDTQYF
-	TRBV4-3	TRBJ2-1	-	TGCGCCAGCAGCCAAGATCGAATGAGGGGGAGTGAGCAGTTCTTC	CASSQDRMRGSEQFF
many	TRBV20-1	TRBJ2-5	-	TGCAGTGCTAGACTCGGCCTTGGAGAGACCCAGTACTTC	CSARLGLGETQYF